Shown below are 32 T cell receptor beta chains from a single sample sequenced in a study of T-cell memory formation after mild COVID-19. Each CDR3 protein gets one entry after TCRdb re-called the 5' RACE reads with MiXCR. The sample has around 450,000 distinct CDR3 sequences, approximately 24% seen once. The sequenced material came from PBMCs or a T cell subset sorted from them (not recorded which). The receptors originated from an adult woman who had mild COVID-19 (a few samples of this study predate the infection). Cell type and time point are not known.

This clonotype occurred a few times. The chain employs TRBV6-5 and TRBJ1-1; D is unclear. The CDR3 has 16 amino acids. Deletions cut 6 bases from V and 0 bases from J, with 17 bases between. Per germline, CDR1 MNHEY and CDR2 SVGAGI. This chain's CDR3 is CASRYDRGPMNTEAFF. Here the CDR3 DNA reads TGTGCCAGCAGATACGATCGAGGACCGATGAACACTGAAGCTTTCTTT.

The chain carries TRBV7-2 and TRBJ1-6, with a tentative D call TRBD1 (6 bases). CDR1 is SGHTA, CDR2 FQGNSA, per germline. Between the trimmed V and J ends, which lost 5 bases and 10 bases, there was a span of 21 bases. This CDR3 spans 16 amino acids. The CDR3 coding sequence is TGTGCCAGCAGCGAGGCCGGGAGGGGGAGTAGATCACCCCTCCACTTT. Amino acids: CASSEAGRGSRSPLHF.

This clonotype has just a few counts. This chain uses TRBV18 with TRBJ2-1; the D gene is possibly TRBD2 (6 bases). Trimming took 3 bases from V and 5 from J, leaving 11 bases between them. The CDR3 has 14 residues. Germline V lookup: CDR1 KGHSH, CDR2 LQKENI. CDR3 amino acids: CASSPRQRDNEQFF. CDR3 sequence (DNA): TGTGCCAGCTCACCCCGACAGCGGGACAATGAGCAGTTCTTC.

This clonotype was seen many times. The chain carries TRBV7-9 and TRBJ2-2; no clear D. This CDR3 comprises 12 residues. Trimming pared 1 base from V and 4 bases from J, leaving 1 base between. Germline loops: CDR1 SEHNR, CDR2 FQNEAQ (reference sequence). DNA of the CDR3: TGTGCCAGCAGCTTAGTCACCGGGGAGCTGTTTTTT. Its protein product is CASSLVTGELFF.

This clonotype appeared a few times. V and J are TRBV28 and TRBJ2-7, with 8 positions matching TRBD1. Germline V lookup: CDR1 MDHEN, CDR2 SYDVKM. V was clipped by 6 bases and J by 6 bases; unmatched bases: 7. The CDR3 sequence is 13 residues long. Written as DNA, the CDR3 is TGTGCCAGCAGGCCAGGACAGGGCGCCGAGCAGTACTTC. Its translation: CASRPGQGAEQYF.

V usage is TRBV7-9 and J usage is TRBJ1-1, with D tentatively TRBD1 (5 bases). In germline, CDR1 is SEHNR, CDR2 FQNEAQ (reference sequence). V lost 5 bases to trimming and J lost 1 base, with 14 bases between them. The CDR3 sequence is 15 residues long. In DNA, the CDR3 is TGTGCCAGCAGCCAACCGGGGGGTTGGAACACTGAAGCTTTCTTT. Translation: CASSQPGGWNTEAFF.

Only a few counts were recorded for this clonotype. The V gene is TRBV5-4, the J gene TRBJ2-7; D is perhaps TRBD2 (6 bases). Trimming cost V 0 bases and J 1 base, with 11 bases left between them. CDR1 is SGHNT, CDR2 YYREEE, per germline (reference sequence). The CDR3 loop spans 15 amino acids. CDR3 amino acids: CASSLGGVNSYEQYF. The CDR3 nucleotides are TGTGCCAGCAGCTTGGGGGGGGTAAATTCCTACGAGCAGTACTTC.

This clonotype has only a few counts. This chain links TRBV12-3 or TRBV12-4 with TRBJ2-7; D possibly corresponds to TRBD2 (6 bases). V lost 4 bases and J 2 bases, leaving 12 bases between the germline ends. There are 14 residues in the CDR3. The CDR3 bases are TGTGCCAGCAGTTCAGACCGGGAGACCTACGAGCAGTACTTC. Translation: CASSSDRETYEQYF.

The chain joins TRBV4-1 to TRBJ1-2, with D tentatively TRBD1 (5 bases). Germline assignment: CDR1 MGHRA and CDR2 YSYEKL. The CDR3 runs 15 residues. V lost 3 bases and J 4 bases, leaving 15 bases between the germline ends. DNA for the CDR3: TGCGCCAGCAGCCAGTCGACAGCGGAAGCCTATGGCTACACCTTC. Protein sequence: CASSQSTAEAYGYTF.

The V call is TRBV4-1, the J call TRBJ2-7; 12 nucleotides align to TRBD1. Germline V CDR1 and CDR2: MGHRA, YSYEKL. J gave up 4 bases and V 3 bases, and 7 bases lay outside the gene matches. This CDR3 contains 16 residues. Here the CDR3 reads CASSQDPGQGAYEQYF. DNA for the CDR3: TGCGCCAGCAGCCAGGACCCGGGACAGGGGGCTTACGAGCAGTACTTC.

This clonotype was detected ten times or more. V gene TRBV9 combines with J gene TRBJ2-7, with D uncertain. The CDR3 sequence is 11 residues long. The germline gives CDR1 SGDLS, CDR2 YYNGEE. V lost 4 bases to trimming and J lost 5 bases, with 7 bases between them. CDR3 region: CASSPGDEQYF. The CDR3 region has the DNA TGTGCCAGCAGCCCCGGCGACGAGCAGTACTTC.

The chain links TRBV29-1 to TRBJ2-3; D may be TRBD1 or TRBD2 (5 bases each). This CDR3 spans 13 amino acids. Deletions cut 7 bases from V and 2 bases from J, with 13 bases between. CDR1 is SQVTM, CDR2 ANQGSEA, per germline. The CDR3 spells CSAPGAVTDTQYF. The CDR3 DNA is TGCAGCGCCCCCGGGGCGGTCACAGATACGCAGTATTTT.

This clonotype was seen more than once but under ten times. The chain combines TRBV15 with TRBJ2-5; 10 nucleotides match TRBD1. The CDR3 covers 16 residues. The junction had 5 bases not matched to a gene; V was cut back by 1 base and J by 3 bases. Germline V gives CDR1 LNHNV, CDR2 YYDKDF (reference sequence). The CDR3 spells CATSRAAGTGEETQYF. CDR3 DNA sequence: TGTGCCACCAGCAGAGCAGCCGGGACAGGGGAAGAGACCCAGTACTTC.

This clonotype appeared many times. The chain employs TRBV10-3 and TRBJ1-5; no clear D gene. Trimming took 2 bases from V and 3 from J, leaving 8 bases between them. The CDR3 is 14 amino acids. Germline CDR1 ENHRY, CDR2 SYGVKD. The CDR3 region has the DNA TGTGCCATCAGTGAGGCAGGCGACAATCAGCCCCAGCATTTT. This gives the protein CAISEAGDNQPQHF.

This clonotype was seen at least ten times. The rearrangement uses TRBV7-2 and TRBJ2-1, with D tentatively TRBD2 (5 bases). CDR1 is SGHTA and CDR2 is FQGNSA in the germline V gene. This CDR3 has 14 amino acids. Trimming pared 4 bases from V and 8 bases from J, leaving 15 bases between. This CDR3 reads CASSSWTGRDEQFF. CDR3 DNA sequence: TGTGCCAGCAGCTCCTGGACTGGACGAGATGAGCAGTTCTTC.

This clonotype turned up a few times. The V call is TRBV7-9, the J call TRBJ2-3, with D possibly being TRBD1 (5 bases). V gave up 5 bases and J gave up 0 bases, with 12 bases separating them. This CDR3 is built from 15 residues. CDR1 SEHNR and CDR2 FQNEAQ come from the germline V gene (reference sequence). This chain's CDR3 is CASSPRTSSTDTQYF. CDR3 DNA: TGTGCCAGCAGCCCGAGGACATCTAGCACAGATACGCAGTATTTT. Full variable domain (rest looked up from reference TRBV7-9 and TRBJ2-3): DTGVSQNPRHKITKRGQNVTFRCDPISEHNRLYWYRQTLGQGPEFLTYFQNEAQLEKSRLLSDRFSAERPKGSFSTLEIQRTEQGDSAMYLCASSPRTSSTDTQYFGPGTRLTVL.

V gene TRBV11-2 combines with J gene TRBJ1-2, with TRBD1 as a possible D gene (6 bases). V lost 0 bases to trimming and J lost 3 bases, with 11 bases between them. The CDR3 has 15 amino acids. CDR1 and CDR2 from the germline V gene are SGHAT and FQNNGV. The CDR3 sequence is CASSLERGPDYGYTF. The CDR3 coding sequence is TGTGCCAGCAGCTTAGAACGGGGGCCTGACTATGGCTACACCTTC.

This clonotype has only a few counts. The chain uses TRBV6-5 and TRBJ1-2; TRBD1 aligns across 8 bases. Germline lookup yields CDR1 MNHEY and CDR2 SVGAGI. CDR3 length: 17 residues. V gave up 2 bases and J gave up 4 bases; unmatched junction bases: 12. CDR3 nucleotide sequence: TGTGCCAGCAGTTACCCAAGGACAGGGACGCGGAGCTATGGCTACACCTTC. It specifies CASSYPRTGTRSYGYTF.

The chain links TRBV11-3 to TRBJ2-1; the match to TRBD2 covers 10 bases. Germline V lookup: CDR1 SGHNT, CDR2 YENEEA. The V and J ends lost 9 bases and 6 bases, in that order; junction bases with no gene match: 8. CDR3 length equals 14 residues. The CDR3 nucleotides are TGTGCCAGGGAAGCGGGAGGGCCTCTCAATGAGCAGTTCTTC. It yields the protein CAREAGGPLNEQFF.

This clonotype was found many times. The rearrangement uses TRBV9 and TRBJ2-1; unclear D gene. The CDR3 contains 14 residues. CDR1 SGDLS and CDR2 YYNGEE come from the germline V gene. V dropped 0 bases and J dropped 5 bases, with 9 bases sitting between them. In nucleotides, the CDR3 is TGTGCCAGCAGCGTAGCGAGCAACCACAATGAGCAGTTCTTC. It codes for CASSVASNHNEQFF. Variable domain in full (rest from reference TRBV9 and TRBJ2-1): DSGVTQTPKHLITATGQRVTLRCSPRSGDLSVYWYQQSLDQGLQFLIQYYNGEERAKGNILERFSAQQFPDLHSELNLSSLELGDSALYFCASSVASNHNEQFFGPGTRLTVL.

V and J are TRBV6-2 or TRBV6-3 and TRBJ1-1; tentatively, D is TRBD1 (5 bases). Trimming cost V 2 bases and J 4 bases, with 14 bases left between them. The CDR3 extends over 15 amino acids. CDR1 is MNHEY, CDR2 SVGEGT, per germline. The CDR3, as DNA: TGTGCCAGCAGTTACCAGAGATCAGGGACCACTGAAGCTTTCTTT. Translation gives CASSYQRSGTTEAFF.

This clonotype turned up a few times. The chain recombines TRBV5-6 with TRBJ2-3; D gene unclear. The V end lost 0 bases, the J end lost 5 bases, and 4 bases lay between the germline ends. CDR1 and CDR2 (germline): SGHDT, YYEEEE. The CDR3 is 12 residues long. CDR3 protein: CASSLGKDTQYF. In DNA, the CDR3 is TGTGCCAGCAGCTTGGGGAAAGATACGCAGTATTTT.

This clonotype was picked up a small number of times. The CDR3 spells CASSQRTSTETQYF. In DNA form, the CDR3 reads TGTGCCAGCAGCCAGCGGACTAGCACGGAGACCCAGTACTTC. J is TRBJ2-5 and V is TRBV28; TRBD2 matches at 8 bases. Germline V gene sequence: CDR1 MDHEN, CDR2 SYDVKM. The CDR3 covers 14 residues. Trimming removed 6 bases from V and 5 bases from J; junction bases left unmatched: 8.

J is TRBJ2-2 and V is TRBV7-8; 12 nucleotides line up with TRBD2. Per the germline V gene, CDR1 is SGHVS and CDR2 is FQNEAQ. V trimming: 2 bases; J trimming: 6 bases; junction bases outside the gene matches: 7. This CDR3 is built from 17 residues. In DNA, the CDR3 is TGTGCCAGCAGCTTACTAGCGGGAGGGCTCTCGTCCGGGGAGCTGTTTTTT. This translates into CASSLLAGGLSSGELFF.

The gene calls are TRBV4-3 and TRBJ2-1; 9 positions match TRBD2. V lost 1 base, J lost 9 bases, and 7 bases stayed unmatched. This CDR3 contains 15 residues. CDR1 is LGHNA and CDR2 is YSLEER in the germline V gene. The CDR3 region has the DNA TGCGCCAGCAGCCAAGGGCTAGCGGGAACGGGTGAGCAGTTCTTC. Its translation is CASSQGLAGTGEQFF.

The chain links TRBV7-9 to TRBJ2-3, with D possibly TRBD2 on 6 matching bases. This CDR3 is built from 17 residues. The V gene lost 0 bases and the J gene lost 2 bases, with 15 bases spanning the gap. Per germline, CDR1 SEHNR and CDR2 FQNEAQ (reference sequence). The CDR3 DNA reads as TGTGCCAGCAGCTTAGCGGAGGGACTTCTGATCACAGATACGCAGTATTTT. Encoded protein: CASSLAEGLLITDTQYF.

This clonotype was seen a few times. The CDR3 nucleotides are TGTGCCAGCAGCTTGCAGGGCAGGGGACGAGAGACCCAGTACTTC. Translation: CASSLQGRGRETQYF. V is TRBV5-5 and J is TRBJ2-5; the D gene is possibly TRBD1 (6 bases). The germline gives CDR1 SGHKS, CDR2 YYEKEE (reference sequence). V was shortened by 1 base and J by 4 bases, with 14 bases between the two germline ends. This CDR3 region has 15 residues.

This clonotype was observed a handful of times. The chain links TRBV9 to TRBJ2-2; 8 bases match TRBD2. Germline V gene sequence: CDR1 SGDLS, CDR2 YYNGEE. Trimming at V came to 7 bases and at J to 5 bases, leaving 7 bases not matched to a gene. The CDR3 consists of 14 residues. The CDR3 protein is CASEGTSTTGELFF. The CDR3 DNA reads as TGTGCCAGCGAGGGGACTAGTACAACCGGGGAGCTGTTTTTT.

This clonotype has more than one count but fewer than ten. The CDR3 nucleotides are TGTGCCAGCAGCCAAGATCTAACAGGAAAGAATGAGCAGTTCTTC. Amino acids: CASSQDLTGKNEQFF. The chain has TRBV3-1 and TRBJ2-1; weak D call: TRBD1 (5 bases). V lost 0 bases and J lost 7, with 13 bases in between. The CDR3 extends over 15 amino acids. Germline CDR1 and CDR2: LGHDT and YNNKEL (reference sequence).

The V call is TRBV5-6, the J call TRBJ2-1; D is perhaps TRBD2 (6 bases). Germline V gene data show CDR1 as SGHDT and CDR2 as YYEEEE. This CDR3 contains 15 residues. Trimming stripped 2 bases from V and 8 bases from J, with 17 bases between. CDR3 nucleotide sequence: TGTGCCAGCAGCTTCCTGCTGCGGAGGGCCGATGAGCAGTTCTTC. Its protein product is CASSFLLRRADEQFF.

This chain links TRBV7-8 with TRBJ2-7; possibly TRBD2 for D (6 bases). Germline V gives CDR1 SGHVS, CDR2 FQNEAQ. Trimming left V 2 bases short and J 7 bases short, with 15 bases between. The CDR3 has 14 amino acids. In DNA form, the CDR3 reads TGTGCCAGCAGCTTAAGGACTACCTCAGGAGAGCAGTACTTC. Translated: CASSLRTTSGEQYF.

V is TRBV15 and J is TRBJ2-3, with TRBD2 matching over 7 bases. CDR1 is LNHNV, CDR2 YYDKDF, per germline (reference sequence). With 5 bases clipped from V and 1 base from J, the junction kept 3 bases outside the gene matches. The CDR3 has 14 residues. The CDR3 here is CATSDREGTDTQYF. CDR3 in DNA: TGTGCCACCAGCGACCGGGAGGGCACAGATACGCAGTATTTT.